This T cell receptor beta chain was sequenced for a study of early T cells in non-severe SARS-CoV-2 infection. A single record per CDR3 protein comes from TCRdb applying MiXCR to the 5' RACE reads. Of about 33,000 distinct CDR3 sequences in the sample, approximately 6% were seen once. This clonotype was observed at least ten times. The junction had 7 bases not matched to a gene; V was cut back by 3 bases and J by 2 bases. The CDR3 length is 15 residues. Germline V gene sequence: CDR1 DFQATT, CDR2 SNEGSKA (reference sequence). Sequenced input: whole blood. The chain employs TRBV20-1 and TRBJ2-5; 9 bases fit TRBD2. This receptor was identified in an adult who was a healthcare worker with PCR-confirmed SARS-CoV-2 infection or an uninfected control (not recorded which). The CDR3 is CSASHSGLAQETQYF. In DNA, the CDR3 is TGCAGTGCTAGTCATTCAGGACTAGCGCAAGAGACCCAGTACTTC.